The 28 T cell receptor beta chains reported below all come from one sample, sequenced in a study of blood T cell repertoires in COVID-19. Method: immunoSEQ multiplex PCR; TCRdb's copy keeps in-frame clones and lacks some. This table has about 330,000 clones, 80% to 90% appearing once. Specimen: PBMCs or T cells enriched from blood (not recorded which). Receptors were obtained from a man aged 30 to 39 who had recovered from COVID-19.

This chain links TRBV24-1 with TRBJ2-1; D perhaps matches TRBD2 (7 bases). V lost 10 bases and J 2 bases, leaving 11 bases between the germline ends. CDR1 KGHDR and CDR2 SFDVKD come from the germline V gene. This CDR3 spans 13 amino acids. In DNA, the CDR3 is TGTGCCACTGGGGGGGGGCCCTACAATGAGCAGTTCTTC. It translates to CATGGGPYNEQFF.

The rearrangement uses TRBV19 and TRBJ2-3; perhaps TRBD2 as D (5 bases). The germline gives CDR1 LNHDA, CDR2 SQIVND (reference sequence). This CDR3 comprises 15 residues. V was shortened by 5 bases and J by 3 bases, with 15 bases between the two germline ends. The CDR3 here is CASSSSQTSTDTQYF. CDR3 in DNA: TGTGCCAGTAGTTCTAGCCAAACATCGACAGATACGCAGTATTTT.

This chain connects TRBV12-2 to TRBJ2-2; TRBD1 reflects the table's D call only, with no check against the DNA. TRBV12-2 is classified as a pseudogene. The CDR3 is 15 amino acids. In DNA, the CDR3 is TGTGCAAGTCTGGTGGGACAGACAAACACCGGGGAGCTGTTTTTT. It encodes CASLVGQTNTGELFF.

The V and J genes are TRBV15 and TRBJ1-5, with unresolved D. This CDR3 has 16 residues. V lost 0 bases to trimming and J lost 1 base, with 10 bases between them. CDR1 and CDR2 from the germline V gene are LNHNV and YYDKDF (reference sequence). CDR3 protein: CATSREGLTSNQPQHF. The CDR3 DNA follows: TGTGCCACCAGCAGAGAGGGCCTTACGAGCAATCAGCCCCAGCATTTT. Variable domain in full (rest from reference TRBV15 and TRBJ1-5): DAMVIQNPRYQVTQFGKPVTLSCSQTLNHNVMYWYQQKSSQAPKLLFHYYDKDFNNEADTPDNFQSRRPNTSFCFLDIRSPGLGDTAMYLCATSREGLTSNQPQHFGDGTRLSIL.

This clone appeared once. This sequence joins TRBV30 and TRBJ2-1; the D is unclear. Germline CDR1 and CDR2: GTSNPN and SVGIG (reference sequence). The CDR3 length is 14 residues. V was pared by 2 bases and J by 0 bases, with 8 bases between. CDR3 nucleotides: TGTGCCTGGAGTTTCCTTAGCTCCTACAATGAGCAGTTCTTC. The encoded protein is CAWSFLSSYNEQFF.

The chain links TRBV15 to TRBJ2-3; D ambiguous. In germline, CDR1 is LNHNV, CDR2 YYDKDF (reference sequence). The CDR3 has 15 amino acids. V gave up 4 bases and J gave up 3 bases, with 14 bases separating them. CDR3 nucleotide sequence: TGTGCCACCAGCATGGCTAGAAAGGAGACAGATACGCAGTATTTT. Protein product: CATSMARKETDTQYF. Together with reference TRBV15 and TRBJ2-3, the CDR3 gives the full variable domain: DAMVIQNPRYQVTQFGKPVTLSCSQTLNHNVMYWYQQKSSQAPKLLFHYYDKDFNNEADTPDNFQSRRPNTSFCFLDIRSPGLGDTAMYLCATSMARKETDTQYFGPGTRLTVL.

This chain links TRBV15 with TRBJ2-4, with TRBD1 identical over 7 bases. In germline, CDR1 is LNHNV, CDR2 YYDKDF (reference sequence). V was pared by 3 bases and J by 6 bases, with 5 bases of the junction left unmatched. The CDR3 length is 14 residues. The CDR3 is CATSSLTGANIQYF. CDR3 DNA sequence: TGTGCCACCAGCAGTCTCACAGGGGCAAACATTCAGTACTTC.

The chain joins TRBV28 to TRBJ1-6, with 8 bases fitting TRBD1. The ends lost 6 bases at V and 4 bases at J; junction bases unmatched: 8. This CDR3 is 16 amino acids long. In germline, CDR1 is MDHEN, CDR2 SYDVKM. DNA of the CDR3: TGTGCCAGCAGGAACCGCCGGGACAGGTATAATTCACCCCTCCACTTT. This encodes CASRNRRDRYNSPLHF. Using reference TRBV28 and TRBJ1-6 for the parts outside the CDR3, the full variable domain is DVKVTQSSRYLVKRTGEKVFLECVQDMDHENMFWYRQDPGLGLRLIYFSYDVKMKEKGDIPEGYSVSREKKERFSLILESASTNQTSMYLCASRNRRDRYNSPLHFGNGTRLTVT.

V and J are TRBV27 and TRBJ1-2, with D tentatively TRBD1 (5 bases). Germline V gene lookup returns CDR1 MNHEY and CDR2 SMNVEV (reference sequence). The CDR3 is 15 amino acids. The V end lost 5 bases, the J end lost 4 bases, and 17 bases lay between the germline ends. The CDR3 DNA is TGTGCCAGCAGTCCCCAGGGCATTCCCATCTATGGCTACACCTTC. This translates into CASSPQGIPIYGYTF.

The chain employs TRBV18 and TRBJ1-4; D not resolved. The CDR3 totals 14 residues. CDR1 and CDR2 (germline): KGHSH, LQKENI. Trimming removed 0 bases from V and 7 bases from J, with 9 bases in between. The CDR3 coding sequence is TGTGCCAGCTCACCACCATCTTTGCGTGAAAAACTGTTTTTT. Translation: CASSPPSLREKLFF. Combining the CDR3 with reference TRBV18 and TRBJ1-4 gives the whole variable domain NAGVMQNPRHLVRRRGQEARLRCSPMKGHSHVYWYRQLPEEGLKFMVYLQKENIIDESGMPKERFSAEFPKEGPSILRIQQVVRGDSAAYFCASSPPSLREKLFFGSGTQLSVL.

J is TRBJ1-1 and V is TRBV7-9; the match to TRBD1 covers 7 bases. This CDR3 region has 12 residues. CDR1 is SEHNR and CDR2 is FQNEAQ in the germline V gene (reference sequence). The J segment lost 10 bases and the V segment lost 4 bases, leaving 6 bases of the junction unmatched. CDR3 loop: CASSWTGRGAFF. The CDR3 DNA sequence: TGTGCCAGCAGCTGGACAGGCCGGGGAGCTTTCTTT.

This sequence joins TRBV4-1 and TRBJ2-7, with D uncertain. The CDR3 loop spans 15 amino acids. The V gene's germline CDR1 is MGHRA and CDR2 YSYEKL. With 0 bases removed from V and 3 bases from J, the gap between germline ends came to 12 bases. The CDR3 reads CASSQDPQKYYEQYF. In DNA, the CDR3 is TGCGCCAGCAGCCAAGATCCCCAGAAGTACTACGAGCAGTACTTC.

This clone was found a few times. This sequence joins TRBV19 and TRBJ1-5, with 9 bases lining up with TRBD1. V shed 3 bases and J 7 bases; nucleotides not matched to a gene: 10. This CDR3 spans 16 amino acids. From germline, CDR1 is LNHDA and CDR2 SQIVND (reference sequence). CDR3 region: CASSMVTGGWEQPQHF. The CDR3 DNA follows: TGTGCCAGTAGTATGGTGACAGGGGGTTGGGAACAGCCCCAGCATTTT. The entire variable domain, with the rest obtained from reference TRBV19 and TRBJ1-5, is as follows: DGGITQSPKYLFRKEGQNVTLSCEQNLNHDAMYWYRQDPGQGLRLIYYSQIVNDFQKGDIAEGYSVSREKKESFPLTVTSAQKNPTAFYLCASSMVTGGWEQPQHFGDGTRLSIL.

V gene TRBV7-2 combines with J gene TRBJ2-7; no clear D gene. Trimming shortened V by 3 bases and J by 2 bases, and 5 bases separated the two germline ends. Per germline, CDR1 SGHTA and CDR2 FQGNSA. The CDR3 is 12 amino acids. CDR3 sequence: CASSFFTYEQYF. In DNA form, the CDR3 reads TGTGCCAGCAGCTTTTTTACCTACGAGCAGTACTTC.

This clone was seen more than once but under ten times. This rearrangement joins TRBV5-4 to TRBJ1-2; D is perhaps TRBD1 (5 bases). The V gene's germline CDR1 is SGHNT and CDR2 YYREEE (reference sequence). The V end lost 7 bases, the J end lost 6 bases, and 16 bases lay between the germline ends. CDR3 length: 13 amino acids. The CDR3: CASWWGGTNGYTF. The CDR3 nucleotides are TGTGCCAGCTGGTGGGGCGGAACCAATGGCTACACCTTC.

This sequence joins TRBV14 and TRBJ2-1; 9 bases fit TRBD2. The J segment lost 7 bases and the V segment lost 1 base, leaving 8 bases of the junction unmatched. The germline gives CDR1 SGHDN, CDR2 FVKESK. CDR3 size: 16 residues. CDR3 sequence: CASSQARRGGRNEQFF. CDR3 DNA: TGTGCCAGCAGCCAAGCCCGGCGGGGGGGCCGAAATGAGCAGTTCTTC.

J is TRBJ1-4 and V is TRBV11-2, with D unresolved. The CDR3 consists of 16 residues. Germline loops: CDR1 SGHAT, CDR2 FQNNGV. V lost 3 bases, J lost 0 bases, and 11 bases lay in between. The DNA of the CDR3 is TGTGCCAGCAGCTTTCCCCAGTCTGCAACTAATGAAAAACTGTTTTTT. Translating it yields CASSFPQSATNEKLFF.

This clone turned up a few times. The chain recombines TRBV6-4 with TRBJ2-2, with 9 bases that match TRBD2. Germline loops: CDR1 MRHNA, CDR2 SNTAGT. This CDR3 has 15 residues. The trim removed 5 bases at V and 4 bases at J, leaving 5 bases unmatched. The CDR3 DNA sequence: TGTGCCAGCAGTAGTAGCGGGGGAGGCACCGGGGAGCTGTTTTTT. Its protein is CASSSSGGGTGELFF.

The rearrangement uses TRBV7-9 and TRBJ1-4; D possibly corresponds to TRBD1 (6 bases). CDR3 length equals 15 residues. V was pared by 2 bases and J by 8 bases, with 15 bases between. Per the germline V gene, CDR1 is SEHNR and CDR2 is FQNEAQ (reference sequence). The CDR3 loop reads CASSLSTGSWEKLFF. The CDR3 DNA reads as TGTGCCAGCAGCTTATCCACAGGGTCTTGGGAAAAACTGTTTTTT.

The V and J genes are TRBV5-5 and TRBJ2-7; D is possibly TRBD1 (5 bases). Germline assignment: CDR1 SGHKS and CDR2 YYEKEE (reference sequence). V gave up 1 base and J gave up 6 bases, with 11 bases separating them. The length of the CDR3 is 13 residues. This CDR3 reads CASSLPGLVEQYF. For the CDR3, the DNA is TGTGCCAGCAGCTTGCCAGGGTTAGTCGAGCAGTACTTC.

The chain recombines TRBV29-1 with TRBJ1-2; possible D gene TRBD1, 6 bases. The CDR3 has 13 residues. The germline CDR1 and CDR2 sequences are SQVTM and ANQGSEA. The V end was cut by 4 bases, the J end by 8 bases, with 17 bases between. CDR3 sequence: CSVALTHQGGYTF. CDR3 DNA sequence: TGCAGCGTTGCCTTGACACACCAGGGGGGCTACACCTTC.

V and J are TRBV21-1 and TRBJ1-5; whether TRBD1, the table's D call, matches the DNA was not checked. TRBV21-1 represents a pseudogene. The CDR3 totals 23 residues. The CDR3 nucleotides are TGTGCCAGCAGCAAAGTGGGGTCGGCCAGGGGGTCGCTCAAACCTAATAGCAATCAGCCCCAGCATTTT. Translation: CASSKVGSARGSLKPNSNQPQHF.

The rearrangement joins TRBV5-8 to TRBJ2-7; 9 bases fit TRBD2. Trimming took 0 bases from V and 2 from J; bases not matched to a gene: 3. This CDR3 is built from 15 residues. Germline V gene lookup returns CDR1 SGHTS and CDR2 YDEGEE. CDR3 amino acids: CASSLGGGGAYEQYF. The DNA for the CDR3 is TGTGCCAGCAGCTTGGGTGGCGGGGGGGCCTACGAGCAGTACTTC.

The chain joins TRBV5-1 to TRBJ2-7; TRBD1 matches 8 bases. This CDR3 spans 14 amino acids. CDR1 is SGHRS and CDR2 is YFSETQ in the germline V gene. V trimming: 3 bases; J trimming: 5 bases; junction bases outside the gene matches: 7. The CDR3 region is CASSSDRDGNEQYF. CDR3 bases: TGCGCCAGCAGCTCGGACAGGGATGGAAACGAGCAGTACTTC. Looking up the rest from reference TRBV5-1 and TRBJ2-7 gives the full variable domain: KAGVTQTPRYLIKTRGQQVTLSCSPISGHRSVSWYQQTPGQGLQFLFEYFSETQRNKGNFPGRFSGRQFSNSRSEMNVSTLELGDSALYLCASSSDRDGNEQYFGPGTRLTVT.

CDR3 sequence reads: CASSPTGGTYNEQFF. CDR3 nucleotides: TGTGCCAGCTCACCAACAGGGGGCACGTACAATGAGCAGTTCTTC. The chain uses TRBV18 and TRBJ2-1, with 9 bases aligning to TRBD1. This CDR3 spans 15 amino acids. CDR1 is KGHSH and CDR2 is LQKENI in the germline V gene. With 2 bases clipped from V and 4 bases from J, the junction kept 3 bases outside the gene matches.

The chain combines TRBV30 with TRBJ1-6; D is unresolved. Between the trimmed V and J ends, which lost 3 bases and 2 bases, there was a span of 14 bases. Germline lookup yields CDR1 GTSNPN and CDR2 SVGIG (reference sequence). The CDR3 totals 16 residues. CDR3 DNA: TGTGCCTGGAGGGAGGGTGTACTCGCCTATAATTCACCCCTCCACTTT. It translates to CAWREGVLAYNSPLHF.

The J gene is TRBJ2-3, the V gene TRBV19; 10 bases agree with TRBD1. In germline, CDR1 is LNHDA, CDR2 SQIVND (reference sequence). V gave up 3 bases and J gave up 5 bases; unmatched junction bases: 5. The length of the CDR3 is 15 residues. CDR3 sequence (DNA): TGTGCCAGTAGTATTTCGACAGGGGGCAAAGATACGCAGTATTTT. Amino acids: CASSISTGGKDTQYF.

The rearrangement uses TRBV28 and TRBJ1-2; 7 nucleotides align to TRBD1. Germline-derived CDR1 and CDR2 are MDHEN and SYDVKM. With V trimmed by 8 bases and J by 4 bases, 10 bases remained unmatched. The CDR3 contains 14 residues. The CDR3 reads CASHPAGTAYGYTF. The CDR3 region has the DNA TGTGCCAGCCACCCCGCAGGGACAGCCTATGGCTACACCTTC.